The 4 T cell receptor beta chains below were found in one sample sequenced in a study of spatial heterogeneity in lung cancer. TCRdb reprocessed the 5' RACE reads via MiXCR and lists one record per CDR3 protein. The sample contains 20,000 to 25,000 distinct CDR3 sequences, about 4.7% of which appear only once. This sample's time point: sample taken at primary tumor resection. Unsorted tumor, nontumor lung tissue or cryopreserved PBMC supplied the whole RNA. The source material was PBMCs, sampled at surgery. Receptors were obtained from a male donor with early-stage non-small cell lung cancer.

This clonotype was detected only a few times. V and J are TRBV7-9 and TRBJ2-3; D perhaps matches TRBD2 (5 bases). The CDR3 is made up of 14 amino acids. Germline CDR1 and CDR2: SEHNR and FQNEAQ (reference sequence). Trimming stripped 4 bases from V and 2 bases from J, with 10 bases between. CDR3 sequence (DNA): TGTGCCAGCAGCTCAGGACTGAACACAGATACGCAGTATTTT. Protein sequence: CASSSGLNTDTQYF.

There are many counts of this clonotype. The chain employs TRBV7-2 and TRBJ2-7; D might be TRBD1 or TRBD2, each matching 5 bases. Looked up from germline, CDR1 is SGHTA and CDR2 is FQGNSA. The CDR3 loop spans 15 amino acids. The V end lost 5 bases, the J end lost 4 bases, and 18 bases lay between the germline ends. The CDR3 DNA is TGTGCCAGCAGCCGGGGCGACAAGAGGGATTACGAGCAGTACTTC. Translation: CASSRGDKRDYEQYF.

The CDR3: CATRLNTEAFF. In DNA, the CDR3 is TGTGCCACCAGGCTGAACACTGAAGCTTTCTTT. This rearrangement joins TRBV15 to TRBJ1-1; D is ambiguous. The germline CDR1 and CDR2 sequences are LNHNV and YYDKDF (reference sequence). The CDR3 covers 11 residues. V shed 6 bases and J shed 0 bases, with 2 bases lying between them. Full variable domain (remainder filled in from reference TRBV15 and TRBJ1-1): DAMVIQNPRYQVTQFGKPVTLSCSQTLNHNVMYWYQQKSSQAPKLLFHYYDKDFNNEADTPDNFQSRRPNTSFCFLDIRSPGLGDTAMYLCATRLNTEAFFGQGTRLTVV.

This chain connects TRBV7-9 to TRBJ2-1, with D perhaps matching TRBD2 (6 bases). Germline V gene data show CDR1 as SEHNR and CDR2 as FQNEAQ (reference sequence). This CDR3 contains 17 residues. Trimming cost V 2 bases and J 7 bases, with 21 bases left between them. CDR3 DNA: TGTGCCAGCAGCTTAAATTTGGTTGAGACTAGGTTAAATGAGCAGTTCTTC. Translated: CASSLNLVETRLNEQFF.